This TCR beta chain was captured by sequencing in a study of blood T cell repertoires in COVID-19. Germline V gene data show CDR1 as LNHDA and CDR2 as SQIVND (reference sequence). The CDR3 is 14 residues long. J was trimmed by 4 bases and V by 5 bases; bases with no gene match: 8. Some clones are missing from TCRdb's copy, which holds only in-frame ones; the method was immunoSEQ multiplex PCR. The top ten clones hold 14% to 15% of a sample with roughly 220,000 clones, around nine tenths of them seen once. The sequenced sample was PBMCs or T cells enriched from blood (not recorded which). The receptor was isolated from a woman in her fifties or sixties with acute COVID-19. The chain recombines TRBV19 with TRBJ2-7; 7 nucleotides match TRBD1. The CDR3 sequence: CASSLRGQLYEQYF. Written as DNA, the CDR3 is TGTGCCAGTAGTTTAAGGGGACAGCTTTACGAGCAGTACTTC. Using reference TRBV19 and TRBJ2-7 for the parts outside the CDR3, the full variable domain is DGGITQSPKYLFRKEGQNVTLSCEQNLNHDAMYWYRQDPGQGLRLIYYSQIVNDFQKGDIAEGYSVSREKKESFPLTVTSAQKNPTAFYLCASSLRGQLYEQYFGPGTRLTVT.